These T cell receptor beta chains were read from a single sample in a study of T cell responses to AZD1222 COVID-19 vaccine. TCRdb's copy holds only in-frame clones and misses some; the assay was immunoSEQ multiplex PCR. The sample lists 150,000 to 200,000 clones; approximately 90% were seen once. Source: peripheral blood, taken 28 days after the second AZD1222 dose. The receptors originated from an adult who received the AZD1222 COVID-19 vaccine. CDR3s include the opening cysteine and the closing phenylalanine or tryptophan. A D gene is named only where the DNA matches it firmly. Size is omitted from some rows. Given values are once, few, many or a class for expanded clones.

TRBJ1-2 TRBV2 - TRBD1 CASRDRVNAMYGYTF TGTGCCAGCAGGGACAGGGTGAACGCGATGTATGGCTACACCTTC
TRBJ2-1 TRBV5-8 once TRBD2 CASSSGTSGSYNEQFF TGTGCCAGCAGCTCCGGGACTAGCGGTTCATACAATGAGCAGTTCTTC
TRBJ2-3 TRBV4-2 - TRBD2 CASSQESGVGADTQYF TGTGCCAGCAGCCAGGAAAGCGGGGTGGGCGCAGATACGCAGTATTTT
TRBJ2-2 TRBV7-9 - TRBD2 CASSPGLAGATGELFF TGTGCCAGCAGCCCCGGACTAGCGGGAGCCACCGGGGAGCTGTTTTTT
TRBJ2-5 TRBV24-1 - - CATSDFVRSQETQYF TGTGCCACCAGTGATTTCGTCAGGAGCCAAGAGACCCAGTACTTC
TRBJ1-1 TRBV7-6 - - CASSTASTEAFF TGTGCCAGCAGCACGGCCTCCACTGAAGCTTTCTTT
TRBJ2-2 TRBV14 - TRBD2 CASSPWTSGIYTGELFF TGTGCCAGCAGCCCCTGGACTAGCGGGATATACACCGGGGAGCTGTTTTTT
TRBJ2-7 TRBV4-1 - TRBD2 CASSHDSSGMPSYEQYF TGCGCCAGCAGCCATGATTCGAGCGGGATGCCCTCCTACGAGCAGTACTTC
TRBJ2-5 TRBV6-6 - - CASSYGALQETQYF TGTGCCAGCAGTTACGGGGCACTCCAAGAGACCCAGTACTTC
TRBJ2-7 TRBV4-2 - - CASSQDITGTSYEQYF TGTGCCAGCAGCCAAGATATTACGGGGACCTCCTACGAGCAGTACTTC
TRBJ2-5 TRBV18 - - CASSLGPTPQTQYF TGTGCCAGCTCTCTAGGCCCAACCCCGCAGACCCAGTACTTC